Listed below are T cell receptor beta chains from one sample, sequenced in a study of OX40 agonist ivuxolimab in advanced cancers. TCRdb's copy holds only in-frame clones and misses some; the assay was immunoSEQ multiplex PCR. Here the sample spans approximately 73,000 clones, roughly 87% being singletons. Sequenced material: CD4+ or CD8+ T cells sorted from blood, taken in a trial of the OX40 agonist ivuxolimab. The receptors derive from an adult with an advanced solid tumor such as melanoma, head and neck, liver or kidney cancer. CDR3s include the opening cysteine and the closing phenylalanine or tryptophan. D genes are given only for firm matches. Rows may omit the clone size; those that give it use once, few, many or a size class.

d_call	clone_size	v_call	cdr3_aa
NA	NA	TRBV10-3	CATVPAVNYGYTF
TRBD2	few	TRBV5-1	CASSLSGALSYNEQFF
NA	NA	TRBV7-9	CASSYGQTMNTEAFF
TRBD1	once	TRBV19	CASSKDRVQETQYF
NA	NA	TRBV6-1	CASTRQSSGNTIYF
TRBD1	NA	TRBV9	CASSVGDRGYTGELFF
NA	NA	TRBV18	CASSRAGDGNTEAFF
NA	NA	TRBV5-1	CASSLGAGGYSPLHF
NA	NA	TRBV28	CASSLRQGMNTEAFF
NA	NA	TRBV19	CASSIEGSNFNQPQHF
TRBD1	NA	TRBV9	CASSPQGSNQPQHF
NA	NA	TRBV7-6	CASSLAGTEQFF
NA	NA	TRBV6-1	CALNVQPTNTGELFF
NA	NA	TRBV10-3	CAIKGSDRGYEQYF
NA	NA	TRBV19	CASSIHTGTYNEQFF
TRBD1	NA	TRBV18	CASSPNWGQNGYTF
NA	few	TRBV5-4	CASSPNGGRGNTIYF
NA	NA	TRBV9	CASSVGAGDQPQHF
TRBD1	NA	TRBV10-1	CASSEYRTGTGYTF
NA	NA	TRBV10-2	CASSERQLLSYEQYF
NA	NA	TRBV10-3	CAISESGARTDTQYF
NA	NA	TRBV28	CASSSRAYEQYF
NA	NA	TRBV6-6	CASSYSGEKLFF
TRBD1	NA	TRBV28	CASSLQAGGAYGYTF
NA	NA	TRBV10-1	CATSQARDEKLFF
NA	once	TRBV5-1	CASSSGQPQETQYF
TRBD1	NA	TRBV28	CASRRDRRSRETQYF
NA	NA	TRBV2	CASSEMGADSNQPQHF
NA	NA	TRBV5-5	CASSRAGGSYEQYF
NA	NA	TRBV18	CASSQDRFGSPLHF
TRBD1	NA	TRBV16	CASSPRGLHEQYF
TRBD2	NA	TRBV7-7	CASSPGLAGTNEQFF
NA	NA	TRBV5-1	CASSHTRARASANNEQFF
NA	once	TRBV4-1	CASSQLRTSSYEQYF
TRBD1	NA	TRBV30	CAWSALDRMTGNTIYF
NA	NA	TRBV5-1	CASTPGGGGQETQYF
NA	NA	TRBV18	CASSSTVTGELFF
TRBD2	few	TRBV15	CATSRENGRAYEQYF
TRBD1	NA	TRBV30	CAWSTGGQDTQYF
TRBD2	NA	TRBV11-2	CASSSLAGGTDTQYF
TRBD1	NA	TRBV19	CASRQDRGIDTEAFF
NA	once	TRBV7-2	CASSAGQQETQYF
TRBD1	NA	TRBV5-8	CASSFPRRRGMSNQPQHF
NA	NA	TRBV5-1	CASSLGSYNEQFF
NA	NA	TRBV6-5	CASSYLERGDEQFF
NA	NA	TRBV2	CASKGLSTDTQYF
NA	NA	TRBV6-5	CASRTDKDSFYEQYF
NA	few	TRBV7-9	CASSEGVSAFF
NA	NA	TRBV9	CASSVVIGAGELFF
NA	NA	TRBV7-9	CAIPRGRAISTDTQYF
NA	NA	TRBV4-1	CASSQDPGLEQYF
NA	NA	TRBV28	CASSPETEKLFF
NA	once	TRBV30	CAWQVVRNTEAFF
TRBD1	NA	TRBV27	CASSTRQGSNQPQHF
NA	NA	TRBV28	CASSLVYHEQYF
NA	NA	TRBV2	CASSYQEYGYTF
NA	NA	TRBV7-3	CASSRGQTYEQYF